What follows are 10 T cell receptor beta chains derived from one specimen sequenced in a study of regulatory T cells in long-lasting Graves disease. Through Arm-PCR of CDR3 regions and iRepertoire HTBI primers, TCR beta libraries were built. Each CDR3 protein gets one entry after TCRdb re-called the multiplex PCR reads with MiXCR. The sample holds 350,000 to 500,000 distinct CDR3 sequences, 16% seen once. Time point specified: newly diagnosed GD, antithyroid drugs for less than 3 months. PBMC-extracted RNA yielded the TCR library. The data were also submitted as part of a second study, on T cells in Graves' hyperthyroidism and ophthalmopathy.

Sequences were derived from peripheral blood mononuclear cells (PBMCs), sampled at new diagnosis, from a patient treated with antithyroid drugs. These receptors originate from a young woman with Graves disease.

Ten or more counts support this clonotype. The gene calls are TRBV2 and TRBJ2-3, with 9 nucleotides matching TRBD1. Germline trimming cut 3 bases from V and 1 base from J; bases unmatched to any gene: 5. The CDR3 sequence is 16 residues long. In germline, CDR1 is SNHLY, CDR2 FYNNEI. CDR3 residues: CASSEGQGWGTDTQYF. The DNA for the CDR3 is TGTGCCAGCAGTGAGGGACAGGGCTGGGGCACAGATACGCAGTATTTT. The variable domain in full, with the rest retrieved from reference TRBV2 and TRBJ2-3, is EPEVTQTPSHQVTQMGQEVILRCVPISNHLYFYWYRQILGQKVEFLVSFYNNEISEKSEIFDDQFSVERPDGSNFTLKIRSTKLEDSAMYFCASSEGQGWGTDTQYFGPGTRLTVL.

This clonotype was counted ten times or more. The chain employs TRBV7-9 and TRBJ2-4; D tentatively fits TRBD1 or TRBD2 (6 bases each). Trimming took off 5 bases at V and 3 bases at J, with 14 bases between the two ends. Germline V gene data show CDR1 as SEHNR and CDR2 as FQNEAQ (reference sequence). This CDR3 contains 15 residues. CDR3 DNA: TGTGCCAGCAGCCCTCAAGAGGGGGGCAAAAACATTCAGTACTTC. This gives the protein CASSPQEGGKNIQYF.

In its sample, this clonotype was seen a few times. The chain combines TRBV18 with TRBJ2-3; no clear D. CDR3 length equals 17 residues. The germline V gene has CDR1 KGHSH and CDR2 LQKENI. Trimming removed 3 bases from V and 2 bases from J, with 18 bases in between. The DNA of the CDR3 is TGTGCCAGCTCACCGGTTTCGGCTTACTTGTCCACAGATACGCAGTATTTT. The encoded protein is CASSPVSAYLSTDTQYF.

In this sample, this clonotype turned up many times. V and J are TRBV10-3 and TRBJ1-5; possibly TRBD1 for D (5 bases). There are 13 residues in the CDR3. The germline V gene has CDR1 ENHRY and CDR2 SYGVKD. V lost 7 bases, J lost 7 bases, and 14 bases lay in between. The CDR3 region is CAITDRAEQPQHF. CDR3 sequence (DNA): TGTGCCATCACCGACAGAGCGGAACAGCCCCAGCATTTT.

The chain's CDR3 is CSARGGSETEAFF. The CDR3 nucleotides read TGCAGTGCTAGGGGGGGGTCTGAGACTGAAGCTTTCTTT. This chain joins TRBV20-1 and TRBJ1-1; D perhaps matches TRBD1 (5 bases). Germline V gene lookup returns CDR1 DFQATT and CDR2 SNEGSKA (reference sequence). CDR3 length: 13 amino acids. Trimming removed 3 bases at V and 5 bases at J, with 13 bases between.

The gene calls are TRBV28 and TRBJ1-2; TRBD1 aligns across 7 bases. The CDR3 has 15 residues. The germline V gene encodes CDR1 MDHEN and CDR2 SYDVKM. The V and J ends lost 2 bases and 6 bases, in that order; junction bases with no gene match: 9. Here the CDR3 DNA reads TGTGCCAGCAGTTTAGGGGACAGACCTACCAATGGCTACACCTTC. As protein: CASSLGDRPTNGYTF.

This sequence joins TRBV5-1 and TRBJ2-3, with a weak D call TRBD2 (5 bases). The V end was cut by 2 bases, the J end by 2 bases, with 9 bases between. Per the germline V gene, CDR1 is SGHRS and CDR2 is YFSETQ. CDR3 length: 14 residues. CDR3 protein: CASSFEGITDTQYF. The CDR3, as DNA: TGCGCCAGCAGCTTTGAGGGTATCACAGATACGCAGTATTTT.

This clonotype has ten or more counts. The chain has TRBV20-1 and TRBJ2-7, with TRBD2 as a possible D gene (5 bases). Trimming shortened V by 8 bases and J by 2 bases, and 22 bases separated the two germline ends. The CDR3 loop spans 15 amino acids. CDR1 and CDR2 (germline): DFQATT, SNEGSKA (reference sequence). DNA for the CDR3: TGCAGTACTGCCCCGATCATCGGGGTAGCCTACGAGCAGTACTTC. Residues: CSTAPIIGVAYEQYF.

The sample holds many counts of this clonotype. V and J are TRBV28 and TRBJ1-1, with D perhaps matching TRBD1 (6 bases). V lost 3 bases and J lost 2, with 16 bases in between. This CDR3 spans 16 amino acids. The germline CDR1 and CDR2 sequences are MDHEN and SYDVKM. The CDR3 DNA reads TGTGCCAGCAGTTTCCCTACTGACAGGATCAACACTGAAGCTTTCTTT. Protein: CASSFPTDRINTEAFF.

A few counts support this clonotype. As DNA, the CDR3 is TGTGCCAGCGGGGACAGGGGATTGACCTACAATGAGCAGTTCTTC. This codes for CASGDRGLTYNEQFF. The rearrangement uses TRBV28 and TRBJ2-1, with 10 bases lining up with TRBD1. Germline-derived CDR1 and CDR2 are MDHEN and SYDVKM. V lost 8 bases and J lost 2; bases outside the gene matches: 6. The CDR3 extends over 15 amino acids.